A single TCR beta chain is shown here with its context. The sample belongs to a study of blood T cell repertoires in COVID-19. CDR3 length equals 16 residues. The J segment lost 1 base and the V segment lost 0 bases, leaving 4 bases of the junction unmatched. Germline CDR1 is SGDLS and CDR2 is YYNGEE. Only in-frame clones appear in the TCRdb table, and some are missing; sequencing was by immunoSEQ multiplex PCR. The data show about 250,000 clones, roughly 89% seen once. The rearrangement uses TRBV9 and TRBJ2-1, with 7 bases identical to TRBD2. The sequence was obtained from a woman in her forties who had recovered from COVID-19. Sequenced input: peripheral blood. The CDR3 reads CASSVGGGGSYNEQFF. The CDR3 bases are TGTGCCAGCAGCGTAGGTGGCGGGGGATCCTACAATGAGCAGTTCTTC.